This T cell receptor (beta chain) comes out of a study of blood T cell repertoires in COVID-19. Generated by immunoSEQ multiplex PCR, the TCRdb table keeps only in-frame clones and is missing some. The sample lists some 200,000 clones, around nine tenths occurring once. Sequencing was performed on peripheral blood. The receptor comes from a woman aged 70-85 years with COVID-19, enrolled during active disease.

CDR3 sequence (DNA): TGTGCCAGCAGTTTTCGGGGACAGGCCGGGGAGCTGTTTTTT. Protein product: CASSFRGQAGELFF. The gene calls are TRBV28 and TRBJ2-2; 8 nucleotides align to TRBD1. Germline V gene sequence: CDR1 MDHEN, CDR2 SYDVKM. The CDR3 totals 14 residues. Trimming took 3 bases from V and 6 from J; bases not matched to a gene: 3. Variable domain in full (rest from reference TRBV28 and TRBJ2-2): DVKVTQSSRYLVKRTGEKVFLECVQDMDHENMFWYRQDPGLGLRLIYFSYDVKMKEKGDIPEGYSVSREKKERFSLILESASTNQTSMYLCASSFRGQAGELFFGEGSRLTVL.